This T cell receptor (beta chain) was found in a study of shared clonotypes between healthy human individuals. About this clone: The antigen remains unidentified.

CD45RO-negative cells were positively selected for CCR7, leaving out terminally differentiated effector memory CD45RA+ cells. Assay: immunoSEQ multiplex PCR; the TCRdb copy retains only in-frame clones and omits some. The table lists about 680,000 clones, 92% of them singletons, with about 24% in the top ten. The study's findings and limits: Generation probability values for non-shared clonotypes were lower than those for clonotypes shared by all four donors. Shared across several donors were roughly 4.7% of the naive CD4 clonotypes. Sampling covered nothing but blood. Tissue TCR repertoires likely differ from those found in blood. The authors expected sequencing depth to affect clonotype sharing among donors.

V lost 2 bases and J 2 bases, leaving 13 bases between the germline ends. The CDR3 runs 16 residues. In germline, CDR1 is KGHSH, CDR2 LQKENI. The V and J genes are TRBV18 and TRBJ1-3; D is perhaps TRBD1 (5 bases). Source material: naive CD8+ T cells sorted from blood. The sequence was collected from a man aged 25 to 40 in good health. Here the CDR3 reads CASSPGRVAAGNTIYF. DNA for the CDR3: TGTGCCAGCTCACCAGGCAGGGTGGCCGCTGGAAACACCATATATTTT.